The clone carrying this T cell receptor beta chain was detected a few times. Its antigen is as yet unknown. These data originate in a study of a mutant IDH1 vaccine in newly diagnosed glioma. Study information: In some groups vaccination began 4-6 weeks post-radiotherapy; others received it with temozolomide.

The germline V and J ends were trimmed by 6 bases and 4 bases, with 18 bases remaining between them. The CDR3 runs 15 residues. The germline V gene encodes CDR1 MNHEY and CDR2 SVGAGI. Libraries were prepared by immunoSEQ multiplex PCR; TCRdb keeps only in-frame clonotypes and omits some of them. The repertoire holds about 24,000 clones, with roughly 85% as singletons. Whole-study results and caveats: Among top peripheral T cell clonotypes, changes seemed unrelated to pseudoprogression. Overall, 80% to 95% of patients had vaccine-induced immune responses.

Time point indicated: week 11, during vaccination. A single vaccine dose contained 300 ug of mutant IDH1 20-mer peptide, and topical imiquimod was used with it. The V gene is TRBV6-5, the J gene TRBJ1-1; perhaps TRBD1 as D (5 bases). The TCR sequence derives from a man aged 35-49 years with glioma. Sequencing used PBMCs, obtained from a glioma patient whose treatment included an IDH1 peptide vaccine. The CDR3 DNA reads as TGTGCCAGCAGGCCACGTATCGGGGGACGCACTGAAGCTTTCTTT. This codes for CASRPRIGGRTEAFF.